What follows describes a single T cell receptor (beta chain). PCR was performed using 60 Vbeta and 13 Jbeta primers. Original handling: A later analysis tallied tens of millions of unique TCR beta chains, around 12 million of them shared. Generated by immunoSEQ multiplex PCR, the TCRdb table keeps only in-frame clones and is missing some. The V and J calls and clone size were taken over from that table, and D and trimming were inferred from the DNA. This sample has about 160,000 clones, with over 65% found just once. The data were taken from a study of cytomegalovirus exposure and HLA in healthy donors. Study information: From donors who were HLA-typed, an early data release held 65 million to 85 million unique TCRs. Around 81% of 398 genotyped donors fell in the Caucasian-associated ancestry cluster.

Trimming removed 2 bases from V and 6 bases from J; junction bases left unmatched: 5. The germline V gene encodes CDR1 MDHEN and CDR2 SYDVKM. The CDR3 spans 14 residues. The sequence was collected from a middle-aged woman in good health and CMV-seronegative. The V gene is TRBV28, the J gene TRBJ2-7; 9 bases map to TRBD1. Sequencing input: PBMCs. Here the CDR3 reads CASSLALQGAEQYF. In nucleotides, the CDR3 is TGTGCCAGCAGTTTAGCACTACAGGGGGCCGAGCAGTACTTC.